What follows describes a single T cell receptor beta chain. Assay: immunoSEQ multiplex PCR; the TCRdb copy retains only in-frame clones and omits some. Altogether around 200,000 clones are present, 80% to 90% being singletons, with the ten largest covering 4% to 4.5%. These data come from a study of blood T cell repertoires in COVID-19. Study context: The analysed material was cDNA or gDNA that came from T cells, B-cell-depleted T cells, or PBMCs.

Germline CDR1 is SGHRS and CDR2 is YFSETQ. CDR3 length: 12 residues. The V end was cut by 0 bases, the J end by 7 bases, with 5 bases between. The sample comprised peripheral blood. V gene TRBV5-1 combines with J gene TRBJ2-1; no reliable D call. The TCR originated in a man over 45 with acute or convalescent COVID-19. This CDR3 is CASSLAVNEQFF. The CDR3 DNA is TGCGCCAGCAGCTTGGCGGTGAATGAGCAGTTCTTC.